This T cell receptor beta chain was sequenced during a study of blood T cell repertoires in COVID-19. In germline, CDR1 is MDHEN, CDR2 SYDVKM. V lost 6 bases to trimming and J lost 7 bases; unmatched junction nucleotides: 8. The CDR3 consists of 14 residues. As handled by the study authors: Using reference gene primer amplification, nucleated cell counts were estimated. Generated by immunoSEQ multiplex PCR, the TCRdb table keeps only in-frame clones and is missing some. For V, J and clone size, that table is used; D and trimming come from the DNA. Altogether roughly 200,000 clones are present, around 88% being singletons, with the ten largest covering roughly 7.8%.

The TCR originated in a man in his forties with active or convalescent COVID-19. The rearrangement joins TRBV28 to TRBJ1-5; 8 bases map to TRBD1. The specimen sequenced was peripheral blood. CDR3 in amino acids: CASSEGGDRQPQHF. The CDR3 bases are TGTGCCAGCAGCGAGGGAGGGGACAGGCAGCCCCAGCATTTT.